The next 18 T cell receptor beta chains were all read from a single sample in a study of blood T cell repertoires in COVID-19. The data were produced by immunoSEQ multiplex PCR, yet TCRdb's version contains in-frame clones alone and is incomplete. The repertoire holds 250,000 to 300,000 clones, with 70% to 90% as singletons. Sequenced material: peripheral blood. The receptors derive from a woman between 65 and 79 years old with acute or convalescent COVID-19.

The chain joins TRBV10-1 to TRBJ2-2; TRBD1 matches at 7 bases. Trimming took 5 bases from V and 1 from J; bases not matched to a gene: 4. The germline V gene encodes CDR1 WNHNN and CDR2 SYGVQD (reference sequence). There are 15 residues in the CDR3. DNA for the CDR3: TGCGCCAGCAGTCCGGGACAGAAGAACACCGGGGAGCTGTTTTTT. It encodes CASSPGQKNTGELFF.

This rearrangement joins TRBV3-1 (or the pseudogene TRBV3-2) to TRBJ1-2; no clear D. The CDR3 is made up of 13 amino acids. In germline, CDR1 is LGHDT, CDR2 YNNKEL (reference sequence). V was pared by 3 bases and J by 5 bases, with 10 bases between. In nucleotides, the CDR3 is TGTGCCAGCAGCCAGTTTGAACGGTATGGCTACACCTTC. Its translation: CASSQFERYGYTF.

The rearrangement links TRBV10-3 to TRBJ2-7; TRBD1 might be the D (6 bases). Germline loops: CDR1 ENHRY, CDR2 SYGVKD. The CDR3 totals 15 residues. V was shortened by 3 bases and J by 1 base, with 13 bases between the two germline ends. The DNA of the CDR3 is TGTGCCATCAGTGATAGGGCAGGGGAGTCCTACGAGCAGTACTTC. Its protein is CAISDRAGESYEQYF.

The V and J genes are TRBV5-5 and TRBJ2-2; 8 bases agree with TRBD1. The CDR3 loop spans 15 amino acids. The germline V gene has CDR1 SGHKS and CDR2 YYEKEE (reference sequence). The ends lost 3 bases at V and 2 bases at J; junction bases unmatched: 3. This CDR3 reads CASSWDRPNTGELFF. For the CDR3, the DNA is TGTGCCAGCAGCTGGGACAGGCCCAACACCGGGGAGCTGTTTTTT.

The rearrangement joins TRBV18 to TRBJ2-5; D unclear. Germline-derived CDR1 and CDR2 are KGHSH and LQKENI. The V end was cut by 6 bases, the J end by 1 base, with 12 bases between. CDR3 length: 14 amino acids. The CDR3 DNA reads TGTGCCAGCTCCGAAATAGCCATCCAAGAGACCCAGTACTTC. Its protein product is CASSEIAIQETQYF.

V and J are TRBV12-3 or TRBV12-4 and TRBJ1-1; tentatively, D is TRBD1 (5 bases). The ends were cut back, 5 bases at V and 7 bases at J, with 11 bases in the middle. The length of the CDR3 is 12 residues. The CDR3 spells CASSPPGGEAFF. The CDR3 coding sequence is TGTGCCAGCAGTCCCCCCGGGGGTGAAGCTTTCTTT.

The chain uses TRBV5-6 and TRBJ1-1; no clear D gene. V lost 4 bases and J 2 bases, leaving 12 bases between the germline ends. The CDR3 runs 14 residues. CDR1 is SGHDT, CDR2 YYEEEE, per germline. CDR3 amino acids: CASSLRRTNTEAFF. The DNA of the CDR3 is TGTGCCAGCAGCCTACGGCGGACTAACACTGAAGCTTTCTTT. The whole variable domain, remainder taken from reference TRBV5-6 and TRBJ1-1, is DAGVTQSPTHLIKTRGQQVTLRCSPKSGHDTVSWYQQALGQGPQFIFQYYEEEERQRGNFPDRFSGHQFPNYSSELNVNALLLGDSALYLCASSLRRTNTEAFFGQGTRLTVV.

The chain employs TRBV27 and TRBJ2-2; 8 bases match TRBD2. The germline gives CDR1 MNHEY, CDR2 SMNVEV (reference sequence). Losses at the gene ends were 0 bases for V and 7 bases for J; bases not matched to a gene: 4. The CDR3 runs 15 residues. CDR3: CASSLSGTRSGELFF. CDR3 nucleotide sequence: TGTGCCAGCAGTTTATCGGGGACTAGGAGCGGGGAGCTGTTTTTT.

The chain recombines TRBV6-5 with TRBJ2-7; the match to TRBD2 covers 7 bases. The CDR3 runs to 16 residues. After removal of 4 bases from V and 6 bases from J, the junction contained 15 bases not matched to a gene. The germline gives CDR1 MNHEY, CDR2 SVGAGI. The CDR3 DNA follows: TGTGCCAGCAGTTCGCGTTCGGGGGGAGACTTGGGCGAGCAGTACTTC. It yields the protein CASSSRSGGDLGEQYF.

V is TRBV2 and J is TRBJ1-1; D is ambiguous. The CDR3 consists of 14 residues. Germline loops: CDR1 SNHLY, CDR2 FYNNEI. Trimming took off 4 bases at V and 4 bases at J, with 13 bases between the two ends. DNA of the CDR3: TGTGCCAGCAGTGTGTACAGAGACGGCACTGAAGCTTTCTTT. Encoded protein: CASSVYRDGTEAFF.

The V gene is TRBV7-2, the J gene TRBJ1-1; 12 positions match TRBD1. Trimming at V came to 1 base and at J to 8 bases, leaving 5 bases not matched to a gene. This CDR3 comprises 15 residues. CDR1 is SGHTA and CDR2 is FQGNSA in the germline V gene. The CDR3 nucleotides are TGTGCCAGCAGCTTAGTGGGACAGGGGGCGTCAGAAGCTTTCTTT. Its protein is CASSLVGQGASEAFF.

This clone was observed a few times. The chain uses TRBV7-9 and TRBJ2-7; TRBD1 matches 8 bases. Trimming at V came to 5 bases and at J to 2 bases, leaving 11 bases not matched to a gene. In germline, CDR1 is SEHNR, CDR2 FQNEAQ (reference sequence). The CDR3 spans 16 residues. CDR3 nucleotide sequence: TGTGCCAGCAGCCGCCGGACAGGGAATGAACCCTACGAGCAGTACTTC. Protein sequence: CASSRRTGNEPYEQYF.

This chain joins TRBV2 and TRBJ2-1; a weak D match, TRBD1 (6 bases). Germline CDR1 and CDR2: SNHLY and FYNNEI. V lost 7 bases and J 6 bases, leaving 16 bases between the germline ends. The CDR3 contains 14 residues. In DNA form, the CDR3 reads TGTGCCAGCATTGCCGAGGGGGTTATCAATGAGCAGTTCTTC. It encodes CASIAEGVINEQFF.

The CDR3 protein is CASRIQAGGHYGYTF. CDR3 DNA: TGTGCCAGTAGAATACAGGCTGGGGGCCACTATGGCTACACCTTC. The V gene is TRBV19, the J gene TRBJ1-2; D possibly corresponds to TRBD1 (6 bases). Germline CDR1 is LNHDA and CDR2 is SQIVND (reference sequence). This CDR3 is built from 15 residues. Trimming cost V 6 bases and J 3 bases, with 17 bases left between them.

The V and J genes are TRBV18 and TRBJ1-3; no firm D call. The germline CDR1 and CDR2 sequences are KGHSH and LQKENI. CDR3 length equals 17 residues. Trimming cost V 0 bases and J 0 bases, with 12 bases left between them. DNA for the CDR3: TGTGCCAGCTCACCACCGGGCCGCGCTCACTCTGGAAACACCATATATTTT. This sequence encodes CASSPPGRAHSGNTIYF. The entire variable domain, with the rest obtained from reference TRBV18 and TRBJ1-3, is as follows: NAGVMQNPRHLVRRRGQEARLRCSPMKGHSHVYWYRQLPEEGLKFMVYLQKENIIDESGMPKERFSAEFPKEGPSILRIQQVVRGDSAAYFCASSPPGRAHSGNTIYFGEGSWLTVV.

This CDR3 is CASSSYAGPGELFF. CDR3 DNA: TGTGCCAGCAGCTCCTACGCAGGGCCCGGGGAGCTGTTTTTT. V is TRBV3-1 (or the pseudogene TRBV3-2) and J is TRBJ2-2; the D gene is possibly TRBD1 (5 bases). Per the germline V gene, CDR1 is LGHDT and CDR2 is YNNKEL (reference sequence). The CDR3 spans 14 residues. V was trimmed by 5 bases and J by 6 bases, leaving 13 bases between them.

V usage is TRBV6-4 and J usage is TRBJ1-1; D is possibly TRBD1 (5 bases). With 8 bases removed from V and 2 bases from J, the gap between germline ends came to 12 bases. The germline V gene has CDR1 MRHNA and CDR2 SNTAGT. The CDR3 runs 13 residues. The CDR3 reads CASCLGGNTEAFF. For the CDR3, the DNA is TGTGCCAGCTGCCTGGGGGGAAACACTGAAGCTTTCTTT.

The CDR3 DNA reads TGTGCCAGCAGTGAAGCGTACGACAGGTTGACTGGAAACACCATATATTTT. Translated: CASSEAYDRLTGNTIYF. The chain uses TRBV6-1 and TRBJ1-3; D may be TRBD1 (6 bases). V gave up 0 bases and J gave up 2 bases, with 14 bases separating them. The CDR3 is made up of 17 amino acids. Germline CDR1 is MNHNS and CDR2 is SASEGT.